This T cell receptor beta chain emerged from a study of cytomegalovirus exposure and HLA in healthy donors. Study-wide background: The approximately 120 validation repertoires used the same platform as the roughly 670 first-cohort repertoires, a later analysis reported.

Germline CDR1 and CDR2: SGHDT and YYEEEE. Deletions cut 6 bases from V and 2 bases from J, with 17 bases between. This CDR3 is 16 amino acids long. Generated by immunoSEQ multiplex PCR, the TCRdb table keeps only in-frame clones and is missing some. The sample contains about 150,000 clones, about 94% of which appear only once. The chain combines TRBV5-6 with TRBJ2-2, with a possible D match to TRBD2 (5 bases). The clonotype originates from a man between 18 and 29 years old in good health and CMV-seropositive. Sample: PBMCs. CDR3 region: CASTILSGPNTGELFF. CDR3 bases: TGTGCCAGCACCATTTTAAGCGGTCCCAACACCGGGGAGCTGTTTTTT.